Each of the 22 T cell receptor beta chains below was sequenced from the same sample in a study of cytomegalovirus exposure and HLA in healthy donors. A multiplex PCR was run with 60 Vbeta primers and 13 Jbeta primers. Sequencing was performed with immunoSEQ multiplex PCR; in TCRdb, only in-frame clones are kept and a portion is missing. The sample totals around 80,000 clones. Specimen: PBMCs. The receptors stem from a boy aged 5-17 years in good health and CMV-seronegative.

The CDR3: CASRVFRGGNEQFF. Here the CDR3 DNA reads TGTGCCAGCAGGGTCTTTCGGGGAGGCAATGAGCAGTTCTTC. The rearrangement uses TRBV6-5 and TRBJ2-1; D possibly corresponds to TRBD2 (6 bases). V was shortened by 6 bases and J by 6 bases, with 15 bases between the two germline ends. This CDR3 has 14 residues. Per germline, CDR1 MNHEY and CDR2 SVGAGI.

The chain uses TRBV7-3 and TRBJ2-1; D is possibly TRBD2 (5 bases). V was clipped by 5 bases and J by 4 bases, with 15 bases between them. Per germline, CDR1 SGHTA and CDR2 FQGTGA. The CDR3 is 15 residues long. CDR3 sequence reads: CASSPSGTRYNEQFF. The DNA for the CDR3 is TGTGCCAGCAGCCCCTCCGGCACTAGATACAATGAGCAGTTCTTC.

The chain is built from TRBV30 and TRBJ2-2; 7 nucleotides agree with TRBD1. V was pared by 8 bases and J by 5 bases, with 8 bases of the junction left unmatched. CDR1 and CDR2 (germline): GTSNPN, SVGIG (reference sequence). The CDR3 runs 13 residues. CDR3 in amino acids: CALDVQGTGELFF. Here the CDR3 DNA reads TGTGCCCTAGATGTACAGGGGACCGGGGAGCTGTTTTTT.

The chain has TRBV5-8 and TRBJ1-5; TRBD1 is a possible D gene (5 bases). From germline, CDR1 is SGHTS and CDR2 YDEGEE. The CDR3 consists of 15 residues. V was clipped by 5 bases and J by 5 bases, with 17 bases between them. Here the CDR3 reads CASSLRRRADQPQHF. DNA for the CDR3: TGTGCCAGCAGTTTGAGGCGCAGGGCTGATCAGCCCCAGCATTTT.

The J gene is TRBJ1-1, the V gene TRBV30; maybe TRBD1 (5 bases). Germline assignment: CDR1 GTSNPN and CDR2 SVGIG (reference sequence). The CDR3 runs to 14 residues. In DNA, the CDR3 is TGTGCTCAGTCTGGAGGGGCTTTGAACACTGAAGCTTTCTTT. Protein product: CAQSGGALNTEAFF.

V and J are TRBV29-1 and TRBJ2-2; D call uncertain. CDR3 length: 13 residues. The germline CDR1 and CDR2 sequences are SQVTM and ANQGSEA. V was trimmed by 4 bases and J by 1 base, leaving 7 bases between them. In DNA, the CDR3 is TGCAGCGTTGGACAAATGAACACCGGGGAGCTGTTTTTT. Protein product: CSVGQMNTGELFF.

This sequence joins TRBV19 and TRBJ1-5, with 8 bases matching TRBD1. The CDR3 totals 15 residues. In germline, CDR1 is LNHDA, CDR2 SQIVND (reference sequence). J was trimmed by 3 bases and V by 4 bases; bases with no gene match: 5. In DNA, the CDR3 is TGTGCCAGTAGTAAGGACAGGGCGATCAATCAGCCCCAGCATTTT. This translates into CASSKDRAINQPQHF.

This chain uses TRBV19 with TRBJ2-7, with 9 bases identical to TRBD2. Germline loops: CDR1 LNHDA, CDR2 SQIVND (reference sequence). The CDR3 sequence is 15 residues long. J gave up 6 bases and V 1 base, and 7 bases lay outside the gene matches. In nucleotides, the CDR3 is TGTGCCAGTAGTATAGCTGGCGGGAGGGCCACCGAGCAGTACTTC. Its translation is CASSIAGGRATEQYF.

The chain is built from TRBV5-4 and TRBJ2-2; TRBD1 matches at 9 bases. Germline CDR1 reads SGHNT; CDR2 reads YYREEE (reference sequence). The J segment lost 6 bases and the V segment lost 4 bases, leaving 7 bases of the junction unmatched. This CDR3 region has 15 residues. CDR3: CASSLRDRDSGELFF. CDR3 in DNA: TGTGCCAGCAGCCTCCGGGACAGGGATTCCGGGGAGCTGTTTTTT.

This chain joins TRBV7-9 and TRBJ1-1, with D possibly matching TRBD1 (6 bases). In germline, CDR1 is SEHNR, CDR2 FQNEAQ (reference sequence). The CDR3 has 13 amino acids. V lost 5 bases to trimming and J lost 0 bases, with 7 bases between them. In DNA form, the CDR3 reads TGTGCCAGCAGCAGACAGGTGAACACTGAAGCTTTCTTT. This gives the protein CASSRQVNTEAFF.

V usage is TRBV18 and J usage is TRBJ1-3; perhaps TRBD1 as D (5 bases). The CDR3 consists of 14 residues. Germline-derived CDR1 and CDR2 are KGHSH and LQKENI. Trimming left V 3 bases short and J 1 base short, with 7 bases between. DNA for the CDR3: TGTGCCAGCTCACCGACAGTTTCTGGAAACACCATATATTTT. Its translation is CASSPTVSGNTIYF.

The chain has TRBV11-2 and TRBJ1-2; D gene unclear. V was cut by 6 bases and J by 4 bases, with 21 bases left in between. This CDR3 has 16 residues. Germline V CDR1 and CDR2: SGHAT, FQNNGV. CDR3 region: CASRPPGVDFSYGYTF. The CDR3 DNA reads TGTGCCAGCAGACCCCCCGGGGTGGACTTTAGCTATGGCTACACCTTC.

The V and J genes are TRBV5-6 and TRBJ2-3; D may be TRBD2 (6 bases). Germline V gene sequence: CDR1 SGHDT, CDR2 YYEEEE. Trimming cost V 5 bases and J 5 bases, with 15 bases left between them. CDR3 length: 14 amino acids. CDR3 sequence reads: CASSPGRGLDTQYF. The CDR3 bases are TGTGCCAGCAGTCCGGGGCGGGGCTTAGATACGCAGTATTTT.

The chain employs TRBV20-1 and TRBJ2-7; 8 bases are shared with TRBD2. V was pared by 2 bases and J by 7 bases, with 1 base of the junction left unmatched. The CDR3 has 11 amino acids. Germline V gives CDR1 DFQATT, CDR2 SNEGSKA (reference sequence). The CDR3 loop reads CSARPGGEQYF. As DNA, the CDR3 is TGCAGTGCTAGACCGGGAGGGGAGCAGTACTTC.

CDR3 residues: CASSSLTIQETQYF. The CDR3 nucleotides read TGTGCCAGCAGCTCACTGACTATCCAAGAGACCCAGTACTTC. The chain recombines TRBV5-8 with TRBJ2-5; TRBD2 is a possible D gene (5 bases). The germline V and J ends were trimmed by 3 bases and 1 base, with 10 bases remaining between them. CDR1 and CDR2 (germline): SGHTS, YDEGEE. CDR3 size: 14 residues.

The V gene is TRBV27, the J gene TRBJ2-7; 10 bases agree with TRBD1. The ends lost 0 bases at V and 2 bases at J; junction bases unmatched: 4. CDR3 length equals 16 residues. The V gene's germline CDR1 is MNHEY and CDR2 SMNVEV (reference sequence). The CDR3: CASSLSGTGATYEQYF. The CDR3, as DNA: TGTGCCAGCAGTTTATCCGGGACAGGGGCCACCTACGAGCAGTACTTC.

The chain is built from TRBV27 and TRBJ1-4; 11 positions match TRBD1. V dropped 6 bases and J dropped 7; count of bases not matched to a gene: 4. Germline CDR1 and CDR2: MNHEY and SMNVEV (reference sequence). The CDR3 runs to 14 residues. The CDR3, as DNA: TGTGCCAGCAGCCGGACAGGGGGCCTTGAAAAACTGTTTTTT. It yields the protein CASSRTGGLEKLFF.

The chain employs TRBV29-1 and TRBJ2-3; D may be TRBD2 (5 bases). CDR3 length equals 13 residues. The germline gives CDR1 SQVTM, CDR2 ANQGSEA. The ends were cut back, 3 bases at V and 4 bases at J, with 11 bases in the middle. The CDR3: CSVDGGWADTQYF. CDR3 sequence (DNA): TGCAGCGTTGACGGAGGCTGGGCAGATACGCAGTATTTT.

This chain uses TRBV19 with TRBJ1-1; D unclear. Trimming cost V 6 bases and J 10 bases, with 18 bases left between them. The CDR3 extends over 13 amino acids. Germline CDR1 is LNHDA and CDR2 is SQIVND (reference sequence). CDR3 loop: CASSPPGSFRAFF. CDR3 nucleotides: TGTGCCAGTAGCCCACCTGGGAGTTTCCGAGCTTTCTTT.

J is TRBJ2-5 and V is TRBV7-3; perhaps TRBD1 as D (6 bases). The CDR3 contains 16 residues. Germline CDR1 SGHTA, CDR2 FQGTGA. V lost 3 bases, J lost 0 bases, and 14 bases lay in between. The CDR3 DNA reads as TGTGCCAGCAGCTTCCTTGGGGGCCGGTACCAAGAGACCCAGTACTTC. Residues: CASSFLGGRYQETQYF.

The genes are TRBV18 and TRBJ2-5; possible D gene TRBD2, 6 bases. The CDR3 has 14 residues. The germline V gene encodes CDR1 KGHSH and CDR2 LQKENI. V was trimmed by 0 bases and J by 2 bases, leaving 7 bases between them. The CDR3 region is CASSPPAGQETQYF. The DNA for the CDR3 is TGTGCCAGCTCACCACCGGCGGGACAAGAGACCCAGTACTTC.

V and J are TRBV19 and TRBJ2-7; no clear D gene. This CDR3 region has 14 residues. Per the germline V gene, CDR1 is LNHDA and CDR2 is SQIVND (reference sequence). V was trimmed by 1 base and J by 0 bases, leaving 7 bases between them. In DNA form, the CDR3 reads TGTGCCAGTAGTATAGTTGGCCGCTCCTACGAGCAGTACTTC. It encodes CASSIVGRSYEQYF.